These 6 T cell receptor beta chains came from one sample sequenced in a study of blood T cell repertoires in COVID-19 (dated by TCRdb to 2020 to 2021). Library creation used the immunoSEQ multiplex PCR assay. TCRdb provides this immuneACCESS table in a form limited to in-frame rearrangements. Some clones are lacking; in checked studies, under half of them reflect an unresolved V gene, and why the rest are absent is not known. The sample profile shows approximately 390,000 clones; 90% of them were found once. Of the sample, about 6.8% is held by the ten largest clones. Sequenced: peripheral blood. The receptors were gathered from a man between 18 and 29 years old with active or convalescent COVID-19.

The rearrangement joins TRBV27 to TRBJ2-1, with 9 bases aligning to TRBD2. In germline, CDR1 is MNHEY, CDR2 SMNVEV (reference sequence). Unmatched junction bases numbered 17, after V lost 7 bases and J lost 7 bases. The CDR3 consists of 17 residues. The CDR3: CASTSLVAGGPENEQFF. DNA for the CDR3: TGTGCCAGCACCTCCCTCGTGGCGGGAGGGCCCGAGAATGAGCAGTTCTTC.

The chain joins TRBV3-1 (or the pseudogene TRBV3-2) to TRBJ1-2, with D hard to call. The germline V gene has CDR1 LGHDT and CDR2 YNNKEL (reference sequence). The CDR3 has 13 amino acids. Trimming took off 1 base at V and 4 bases at J, with 7 bases between the two ends. CDR3 in amino acids: CASSQGRSYGYTF. The DNA of the CDR3 is TGTGCCAGCAGCCAAGGTCGGTCCTATGGCTACACCTTC.

This chain links TRBV3-1 (or the pseudogene TRBV3-2) with TRBJ2-3; no clear D. The CDR3 has 13 amino acids. V gave up 1 base and J gave up 4 bases, with 6 bases separating them. Germline V gives CDR1 LGHDT, CDR2 YNNKEL (reference sequence). In DNA form, the CDR3 reads TGTGCCAGCAGCCAAGTTTCTGCAGATACGCAGTATTTT. Translating it yields CASSQVSADTQYF.

The V gene is TRBV5-5, the J gene TRBJ1-4; 9 bases align to TRBD1. The ends lost 0 bases at V and 7 bases at J; junction bases unmatched: 4. This CDR3 region has 15 residues. CDR1 and CDR2 from the germline V gene are SGHKS and YYEKEE (reference sequence). The CDR3: CASSLDGTGLEKLFF. The CDR3, as DNA: TGTGCCAGCAGCTTGGACGGGACAGGGCTTGAAAAACTGTTTTTT.

The chain links TRBV7-8 to TRBJ2-2; no firm D call. V shed 1 base and J shed 0 bases, with 6 bases lying between them. The CDR3 is 15 amino acids. Germline CDR1 and CDR2: SGHVS and FQNEAQ. This CDR3 reads CASSLGGTNTGELFF. The DNA for the CDR3 is TGTGCCAGCAGCTTAGGTGGCACGAACACCGGGGAGCTGTTTTTT.

The V and J genes are TRBV5-4 and TRBJ2-5; 8 positions agree with TRBD2. Trimming removed 0 bases from V and 4 bases from J; junction bases left unmatched: 8. The V gene's germline CDR1 is SGHNT and CDR2 YYREEE (reference sequence). This CDR3 has 16 amino acids. CDR3 loop: CASSLASGSRGETQYF. The CDR3, as DNA: TGTGCCAGCAGCTTGGCTAGCGGGTCCCGGGGAGAGACCCAGTACTTC. The full variable domain, its missing parts supplied by reference TRBV5-4 and TRBJ2-5, is ETGVTQSPTHLIKTRGQQVTLRCSSQSGHNTVSWYQQALGQGPQFIFQYYREEENGRGNFPPRFSGLQFPNYSSELNVNALELDDSALYLCASSLASGSRGETQYFGPGTRLLVL.